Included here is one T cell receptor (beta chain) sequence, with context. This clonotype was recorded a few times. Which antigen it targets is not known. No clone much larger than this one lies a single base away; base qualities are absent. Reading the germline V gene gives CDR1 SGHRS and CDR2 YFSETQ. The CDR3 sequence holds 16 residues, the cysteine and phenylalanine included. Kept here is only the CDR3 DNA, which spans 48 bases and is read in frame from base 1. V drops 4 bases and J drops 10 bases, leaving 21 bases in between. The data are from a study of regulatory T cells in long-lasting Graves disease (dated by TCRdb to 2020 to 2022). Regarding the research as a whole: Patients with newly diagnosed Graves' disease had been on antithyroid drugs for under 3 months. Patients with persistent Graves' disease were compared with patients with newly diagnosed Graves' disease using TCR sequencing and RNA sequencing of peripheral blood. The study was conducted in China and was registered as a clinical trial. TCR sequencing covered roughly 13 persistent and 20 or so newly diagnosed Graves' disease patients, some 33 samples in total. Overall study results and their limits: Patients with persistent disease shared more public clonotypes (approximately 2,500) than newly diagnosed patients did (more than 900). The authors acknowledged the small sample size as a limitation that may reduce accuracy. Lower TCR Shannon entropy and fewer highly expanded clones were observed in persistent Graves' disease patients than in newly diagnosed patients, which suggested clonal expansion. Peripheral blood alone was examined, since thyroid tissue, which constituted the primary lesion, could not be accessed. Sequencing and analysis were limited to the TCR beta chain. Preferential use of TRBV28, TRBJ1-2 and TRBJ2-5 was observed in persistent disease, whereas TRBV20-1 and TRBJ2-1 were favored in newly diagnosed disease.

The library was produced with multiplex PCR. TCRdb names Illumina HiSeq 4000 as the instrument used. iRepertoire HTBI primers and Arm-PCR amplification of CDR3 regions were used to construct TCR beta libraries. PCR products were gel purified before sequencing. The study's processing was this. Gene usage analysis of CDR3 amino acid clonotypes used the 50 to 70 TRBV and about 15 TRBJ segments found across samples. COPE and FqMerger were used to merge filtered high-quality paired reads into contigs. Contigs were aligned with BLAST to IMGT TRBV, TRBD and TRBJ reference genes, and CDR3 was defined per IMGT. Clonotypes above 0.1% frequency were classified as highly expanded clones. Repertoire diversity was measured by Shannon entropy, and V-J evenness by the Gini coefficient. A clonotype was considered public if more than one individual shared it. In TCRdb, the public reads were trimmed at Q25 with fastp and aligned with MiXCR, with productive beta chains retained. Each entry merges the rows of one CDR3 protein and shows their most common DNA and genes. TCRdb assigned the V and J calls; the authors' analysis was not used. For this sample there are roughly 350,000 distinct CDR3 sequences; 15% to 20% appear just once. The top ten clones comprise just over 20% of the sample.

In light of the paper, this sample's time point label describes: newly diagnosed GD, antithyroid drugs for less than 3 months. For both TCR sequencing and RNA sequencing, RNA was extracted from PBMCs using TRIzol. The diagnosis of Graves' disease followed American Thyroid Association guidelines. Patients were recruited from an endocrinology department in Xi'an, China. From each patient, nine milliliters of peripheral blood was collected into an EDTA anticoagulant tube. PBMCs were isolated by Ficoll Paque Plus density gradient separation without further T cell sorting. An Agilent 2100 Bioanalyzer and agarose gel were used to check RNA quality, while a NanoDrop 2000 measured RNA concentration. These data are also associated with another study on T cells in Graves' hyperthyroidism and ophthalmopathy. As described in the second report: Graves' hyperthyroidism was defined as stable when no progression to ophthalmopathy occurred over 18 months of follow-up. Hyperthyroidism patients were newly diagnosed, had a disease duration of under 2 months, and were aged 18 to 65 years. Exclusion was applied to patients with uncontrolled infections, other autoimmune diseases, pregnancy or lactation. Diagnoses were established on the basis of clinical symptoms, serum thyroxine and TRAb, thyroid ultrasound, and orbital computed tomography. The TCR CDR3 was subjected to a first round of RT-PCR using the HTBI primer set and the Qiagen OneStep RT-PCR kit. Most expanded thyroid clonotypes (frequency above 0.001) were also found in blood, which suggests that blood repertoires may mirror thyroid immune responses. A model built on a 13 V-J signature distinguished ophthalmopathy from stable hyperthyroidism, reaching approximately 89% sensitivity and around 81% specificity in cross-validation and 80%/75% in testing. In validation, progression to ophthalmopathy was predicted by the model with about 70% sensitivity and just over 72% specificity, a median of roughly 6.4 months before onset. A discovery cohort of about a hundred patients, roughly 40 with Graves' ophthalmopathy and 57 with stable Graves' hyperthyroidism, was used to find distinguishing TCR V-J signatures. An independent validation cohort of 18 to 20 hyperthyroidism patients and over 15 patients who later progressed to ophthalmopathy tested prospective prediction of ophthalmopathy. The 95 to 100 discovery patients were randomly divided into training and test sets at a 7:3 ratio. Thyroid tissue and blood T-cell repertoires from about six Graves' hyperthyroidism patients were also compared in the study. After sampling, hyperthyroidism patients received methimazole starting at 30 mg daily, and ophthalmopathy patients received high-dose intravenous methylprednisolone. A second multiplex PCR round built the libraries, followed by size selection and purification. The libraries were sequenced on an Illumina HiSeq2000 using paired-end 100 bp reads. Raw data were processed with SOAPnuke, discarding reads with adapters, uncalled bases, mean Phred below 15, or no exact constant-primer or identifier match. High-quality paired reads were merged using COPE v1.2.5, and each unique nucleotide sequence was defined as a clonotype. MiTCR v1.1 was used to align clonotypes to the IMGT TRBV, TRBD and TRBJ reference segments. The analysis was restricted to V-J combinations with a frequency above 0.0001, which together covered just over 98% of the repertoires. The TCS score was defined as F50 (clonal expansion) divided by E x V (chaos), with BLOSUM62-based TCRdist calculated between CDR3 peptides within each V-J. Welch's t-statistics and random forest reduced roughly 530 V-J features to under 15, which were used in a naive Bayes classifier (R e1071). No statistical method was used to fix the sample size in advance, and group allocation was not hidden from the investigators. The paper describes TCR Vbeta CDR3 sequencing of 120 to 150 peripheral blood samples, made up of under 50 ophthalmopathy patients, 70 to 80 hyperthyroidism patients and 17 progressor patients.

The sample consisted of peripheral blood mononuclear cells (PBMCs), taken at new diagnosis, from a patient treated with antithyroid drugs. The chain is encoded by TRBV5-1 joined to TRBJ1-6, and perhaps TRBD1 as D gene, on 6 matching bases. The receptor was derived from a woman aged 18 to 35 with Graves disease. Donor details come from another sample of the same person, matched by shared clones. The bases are TGCGCCAGCAGCGAAGGGTTGGCAGGGGTCAACTCACCCCTCCACTTT. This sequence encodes CASSEGLAGVNSPLHF.